This TCR beta chain was captured by sequencing in a study of T cells after yellow fever vaccination. The CDR3 is 13 residues long. Trimming removed 1 base from V and 3 bases from J, with 10 bases in between. CDR1 is SQVTM, CDR2 ANQGSEA, per germline. Generation of TCR cDNA used 5'RACE template switching (which added a universal primer site and UMIs). TCRdb re-called the 5' RACE reads with MiXCR, one entry per CDR3 protein. This table holds approximately 550,000 distinct CDR3 sequences, 15% to 20% found once. The sequence derives from a man under 40 who received the YFV17D yellow fever vaccine. The starting material was PBMCs, obtained 15 days after the yellow fever booster vaccination. The rearrangement uses TRBV29-1 and TRBJ2-7, with D unresolved. The CDR3 bases are TGCAGCGTTGAAGGTTTGGGTGGCTACGAGCAGTACTTC. It encodes CSVEGLGGYEQYF.